This record concerns one T cell receptor (beta chain) sequence. These data are taken from a study of T cell clonotyping in hematopoietic cell transplantation. The repertoire was sequenced with immunoSEQ multiplex PCR; TCRdb's copy has only in-frame clones and lacks some. The table lists thousands of clones, more than 85% of them singletons, with 25% to 30% in the top ten. Germline lookup yields CDR1 MDHEN and CDR2 SYDVKM. The CDR3 is made up of 16 amino acids. V lost 5 bases and J 0 bases, leaving 14 bases between the germline ends. Described time point: recipient sample about 28 days before transplant, after cytoreduction.

The TCR was taken from a woman aged 60-75 years with acute myeloid leukemia. Some clones in this sample may be carry-over from other donors' samples. The sample consisted of peripheral blood mononuclear cells, taken before stem cell transplant. The chain carries TRBV28 and TRBJ1-3; D is undetermined. The CDR3 DNA sequence: TGTGCCAGCAGTCTACGACTGTCGAGCTCTGGAAACACCATATATTTT. This encodes CASSLRLSSSGNTIYF.